The clone carrying this TCR beta chain was seen a few times. Its antigen remains unidentified. Drawing of blood for sampling happened at baseline, at cycle 4 day 1, and at cycle 7 day 1. Germline values: CDR1 MGHDK, CDR2 SYGVNS. The V end was cut by 6 bases, the J end by 7 bases, with 12 bases between. The CDR3 is 12 amino acids. The data are from a study of OX40 agonist ivuxolimab in advanced cancers. Notes on the study in general: Antigen specificity was not determined for the expanded peripheral T cells.

TCRdb's copy holds only in-frame clones and misses some; the assay was immunoSEQ multiplex PCR. The data hold roughly 64,000 clones, with more than 80% observed a single time. Sequencing was performed on CD4+ or CD8+ T cells sorted from blood, taken in a trial of the OX40 agonist ivuxolimab. This clonotype was sampled from an adult with an advanced solid tumor such as melanoma, head and neck, liver or kidney cancer. This chain links TRBV25-1 with TRBJ1-2; a weak D match, TRBD1 (6 bases). CDR3: CASRGGARGYTF. The CDR3 bases are TGTGCCAGCAGGGGGGGGGCGCGTGGCTACACCTTC.